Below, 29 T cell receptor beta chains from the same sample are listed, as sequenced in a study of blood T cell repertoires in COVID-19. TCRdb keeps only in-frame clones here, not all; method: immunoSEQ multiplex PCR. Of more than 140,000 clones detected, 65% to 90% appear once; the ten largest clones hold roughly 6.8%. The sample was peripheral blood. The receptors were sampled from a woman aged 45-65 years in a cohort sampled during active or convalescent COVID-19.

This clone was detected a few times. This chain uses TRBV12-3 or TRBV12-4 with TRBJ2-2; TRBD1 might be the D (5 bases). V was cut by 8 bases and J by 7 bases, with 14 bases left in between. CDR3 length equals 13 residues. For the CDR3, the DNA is TGTGCCAGCTTGAGGACAAACGGCGGGGAGCTGTTTTTT. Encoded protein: CASLRTNGGELFF.

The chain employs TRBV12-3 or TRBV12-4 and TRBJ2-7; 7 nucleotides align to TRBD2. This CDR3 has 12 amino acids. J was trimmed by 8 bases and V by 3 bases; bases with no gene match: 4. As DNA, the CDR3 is TGTGCCAGCAGTTTTATTAGCGGGCAGCAGTACTTC. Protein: CASSFISGQQYF.

DNA of the CDR3: TGCGCCAGCAGCCAGGACTCTGGAAACACCATATATTTT. The encoded protein is CASSQDSGNTIYF. This chain connects TRBV5-1 to TRBJ1-3; D is uncertain. This CDR3 is 13 amino acids long. CDR1 and CDR2 (germline): SGHRS, YFSETQ. V lost 4 bases, J lost 0 bases, and 5 bases lay in between.

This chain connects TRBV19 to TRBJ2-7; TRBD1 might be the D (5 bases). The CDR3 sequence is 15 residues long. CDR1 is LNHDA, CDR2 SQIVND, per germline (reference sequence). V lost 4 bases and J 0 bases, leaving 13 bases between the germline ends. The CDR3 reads CASSTQGQSSYEQYF. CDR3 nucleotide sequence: TGTGCCAGTAGTACCCAAGGACAAAGCTCCTACGAGCAGTACTTC.

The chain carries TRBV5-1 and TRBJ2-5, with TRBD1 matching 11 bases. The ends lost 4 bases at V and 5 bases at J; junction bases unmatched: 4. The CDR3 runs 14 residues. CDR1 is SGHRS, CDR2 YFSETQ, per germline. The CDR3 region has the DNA TGCGCCAGCAGCCCCGGGACAGGGGGGGAGACCCAGTACTTC. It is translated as CASSPGTGGETQYF.

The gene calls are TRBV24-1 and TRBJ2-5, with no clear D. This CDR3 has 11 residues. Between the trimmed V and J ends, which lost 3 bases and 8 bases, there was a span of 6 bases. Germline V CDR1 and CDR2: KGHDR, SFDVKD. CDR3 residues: CATSDIFTQYF. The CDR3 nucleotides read TGTGCCACCAGTGATATCTTCACCCAGTACTTC.

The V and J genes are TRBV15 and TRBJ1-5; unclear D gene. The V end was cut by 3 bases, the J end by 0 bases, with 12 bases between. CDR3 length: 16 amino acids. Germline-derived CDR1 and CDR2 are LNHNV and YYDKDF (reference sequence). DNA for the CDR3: TGTGCCACCAGCAGCGGGAGGGAGAATAGCAATCAGCCCCAGCATTTT. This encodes CATSSGRENSNQPQHF.

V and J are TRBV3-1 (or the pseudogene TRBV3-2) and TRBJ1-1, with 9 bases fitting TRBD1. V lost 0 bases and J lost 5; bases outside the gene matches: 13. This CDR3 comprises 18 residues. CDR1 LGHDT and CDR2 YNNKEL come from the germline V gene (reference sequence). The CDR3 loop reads CASSQETGTGYSSTEAFF. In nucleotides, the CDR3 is TGTGCCAGCAGCCAAGAAACCGGGACAGGGTATAGCTCTACTGAAGCTTTCTTT.

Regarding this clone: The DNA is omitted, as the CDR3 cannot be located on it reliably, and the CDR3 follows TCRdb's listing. The CDR3: CASSLFLYSPLHF. The chain joins TRBV7-9 to TRBJ1-6. CDR1 and CDR2 (germline): SEHNR, FQNEAQ (reference sequence). Both ends counted, the CDR3 spans 13 residues.

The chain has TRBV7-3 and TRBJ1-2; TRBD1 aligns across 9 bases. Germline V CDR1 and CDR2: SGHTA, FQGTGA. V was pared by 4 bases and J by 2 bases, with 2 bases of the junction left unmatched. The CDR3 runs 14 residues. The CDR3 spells CASSSGTGNYGYTF. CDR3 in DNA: TGTGCCAGCAGCTCCGGGACAGGGAACTATGGCTACACCTTC.

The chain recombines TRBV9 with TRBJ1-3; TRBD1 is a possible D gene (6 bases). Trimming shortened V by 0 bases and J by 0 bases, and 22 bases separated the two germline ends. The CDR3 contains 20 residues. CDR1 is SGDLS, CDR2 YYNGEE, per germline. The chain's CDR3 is CASSVASAATGGDSGNTIYF. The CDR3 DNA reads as TGTGCCAGCAGCGTAGCTTCCGCGGCCACGGGGGGCGACTCTGGAAACACCATATATTTT.

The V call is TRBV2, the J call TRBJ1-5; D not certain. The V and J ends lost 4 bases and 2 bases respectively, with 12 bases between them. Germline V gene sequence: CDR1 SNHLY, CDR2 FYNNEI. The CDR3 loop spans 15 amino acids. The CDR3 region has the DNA TGTGCCAGCAGTGTGGAGAAGGAGGGCAATCAGCCCCAGCATTTT. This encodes CASSVEKEGNQPQHF.

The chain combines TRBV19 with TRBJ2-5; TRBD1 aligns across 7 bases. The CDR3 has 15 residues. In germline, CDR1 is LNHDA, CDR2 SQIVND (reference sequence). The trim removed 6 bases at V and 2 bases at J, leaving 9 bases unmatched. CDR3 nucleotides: TGTGCCAGTAGATCCCGGGACAGCACACAAGAGACCCAGTACTTC. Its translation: CASRSRDSTQETQYF.

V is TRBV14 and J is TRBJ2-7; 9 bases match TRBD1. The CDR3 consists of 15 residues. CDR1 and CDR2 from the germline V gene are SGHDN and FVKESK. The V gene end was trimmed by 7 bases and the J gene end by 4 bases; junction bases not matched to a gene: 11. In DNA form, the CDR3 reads TGTGCCAGCACCCCACAGGGGGCGCGATCATACGAGCAGTACTTC. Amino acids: CASTPQGARSYEQYF.

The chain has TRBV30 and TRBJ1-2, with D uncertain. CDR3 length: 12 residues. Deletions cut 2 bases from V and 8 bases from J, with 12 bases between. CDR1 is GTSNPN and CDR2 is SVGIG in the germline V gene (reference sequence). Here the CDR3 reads CAWSYRGGGYTF. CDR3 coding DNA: TGTGCCTGGAGTTACCGGGGAGGCGGCTACACCTTC.

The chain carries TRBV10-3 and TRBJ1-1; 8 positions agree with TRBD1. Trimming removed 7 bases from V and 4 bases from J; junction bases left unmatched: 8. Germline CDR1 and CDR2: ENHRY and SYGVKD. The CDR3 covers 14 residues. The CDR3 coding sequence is TGTGCCATCAAGTCGCAGGGGGCGAGCACTGAAGCTTTCTTT. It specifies CAIKSQGASTEAFF.

CDR3 in DNA: TGTGCCAGCAGTTCCCGTGTAGCGGGGGTAAACTACGAGCAGTACTTC. It is translated as CASSSRVAGVNYEQYF. The chain recombines TRBV6-5 with TRBJ2-7; 9 bases line up with TRBD2. J lost 3 bases, V lost 4 bases, and 10 bases had no gene match. CDR3 length: 16 amino acids. The germline V gene has CDR1 MNHEY and CDR2 SVGAGI.

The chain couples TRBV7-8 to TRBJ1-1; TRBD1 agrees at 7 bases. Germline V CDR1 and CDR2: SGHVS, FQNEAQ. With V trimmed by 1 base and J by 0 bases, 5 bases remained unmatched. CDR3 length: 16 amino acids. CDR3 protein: CASSLVSGTVNTEAFF. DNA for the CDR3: TGTGCCAGCAGCTTAGTTTCAGGGACAGTGAACACTGAAGCTTTCTTT.

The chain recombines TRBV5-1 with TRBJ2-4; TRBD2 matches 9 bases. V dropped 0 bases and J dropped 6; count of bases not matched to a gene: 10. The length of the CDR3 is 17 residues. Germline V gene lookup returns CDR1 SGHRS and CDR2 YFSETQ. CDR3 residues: CASSLAASRGGPNIQYF. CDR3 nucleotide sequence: TGCGCCAGCAGCTTGGCTGCTTCGCGGGGGGGCCCAAACATTCAGTACTTC.

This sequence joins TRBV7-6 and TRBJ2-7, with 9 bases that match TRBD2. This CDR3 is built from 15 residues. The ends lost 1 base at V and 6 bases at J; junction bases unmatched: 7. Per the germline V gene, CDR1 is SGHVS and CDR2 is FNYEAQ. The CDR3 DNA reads TGTGCCAGCAGCTTAGGGACTAGCGTCTCCAGCGAGCAGTACTTC. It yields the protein CASSLGTSVSSEQYF.

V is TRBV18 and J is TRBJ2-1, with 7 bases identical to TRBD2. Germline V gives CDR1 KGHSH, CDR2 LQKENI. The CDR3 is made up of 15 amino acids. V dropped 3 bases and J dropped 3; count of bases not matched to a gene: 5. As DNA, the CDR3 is TGTGCCAGCTCACCTAGTGGCGGGAGCTACAATGAGCAGTTCTTC. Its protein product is CASSPSGGSYNEQFF.

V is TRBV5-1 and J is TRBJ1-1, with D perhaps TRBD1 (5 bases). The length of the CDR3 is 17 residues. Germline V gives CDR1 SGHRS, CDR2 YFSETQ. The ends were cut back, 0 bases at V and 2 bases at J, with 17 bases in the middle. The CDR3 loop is CASSLGSLRTGNTEAFF. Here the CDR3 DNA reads TGCGCCAGCAGCTTGGGTAGTTTGCGAACAGGCAACACTGAAGCTTTCTTT.

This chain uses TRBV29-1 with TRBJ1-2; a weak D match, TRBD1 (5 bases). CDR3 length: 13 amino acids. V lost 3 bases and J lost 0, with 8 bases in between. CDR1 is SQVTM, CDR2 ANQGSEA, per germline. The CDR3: CSVEQGTNYGYTF. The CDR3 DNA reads TGCAGCGTTGAGCAGGGCACTAACTATGGCTACACCTTC. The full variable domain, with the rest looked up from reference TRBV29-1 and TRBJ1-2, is SAVISQKPSRDICQRGTSLTIQCQVDSQVTMMFWYRQQPGQSLTLIATANQGSEATYESGFVIDKFPISRPNLTFSTLTVSNMSPEDSSIYLCSVEQGTNYGYTFGSGTRLTVV.

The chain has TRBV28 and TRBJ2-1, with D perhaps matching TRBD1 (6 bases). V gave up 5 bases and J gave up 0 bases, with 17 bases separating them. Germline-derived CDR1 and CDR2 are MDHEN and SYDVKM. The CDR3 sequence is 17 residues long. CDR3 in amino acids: CASSIPGQPFSYNEQFF. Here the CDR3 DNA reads TGTGCCAGCAGTATCCCCGGACAGCCCTTCTCCTACAATGAGCAGTTCTTC.

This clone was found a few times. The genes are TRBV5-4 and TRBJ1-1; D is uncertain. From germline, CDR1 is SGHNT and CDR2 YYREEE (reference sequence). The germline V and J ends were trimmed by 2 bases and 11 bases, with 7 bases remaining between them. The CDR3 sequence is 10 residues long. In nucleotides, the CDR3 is TGTGCCAGCAGCTTTAAAATGGCTTTCTTT. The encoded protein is CASSFKMAFF. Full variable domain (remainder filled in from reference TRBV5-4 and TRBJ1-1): ETGVTQSPTHLIKTRGQQVTLRCSSQSGHNTVSWYQQALGQGPQFIFQYYREEENGRGNFPPRFSGLQFPNYSSELNVNALELDDSALYLCASSFKMAFFGQGTRLTVV.

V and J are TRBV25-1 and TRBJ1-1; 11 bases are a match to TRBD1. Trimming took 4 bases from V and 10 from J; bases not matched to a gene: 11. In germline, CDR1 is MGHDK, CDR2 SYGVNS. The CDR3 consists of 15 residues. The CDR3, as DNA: TGTGCCAGCAGTGCTGATCGGACAGGGGGCGGGGGAGCTTTCTTT. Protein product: CASSADRTGGGGAFF.

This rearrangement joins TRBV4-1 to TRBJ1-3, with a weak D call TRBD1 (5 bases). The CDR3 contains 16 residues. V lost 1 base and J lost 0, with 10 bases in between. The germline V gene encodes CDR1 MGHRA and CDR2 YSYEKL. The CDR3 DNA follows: TGCGCCAGCAGCCAAGGCCTTGGGGCCTCTGGAAACACCATATATTTT. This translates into CASSQGLGASGNTIYF.

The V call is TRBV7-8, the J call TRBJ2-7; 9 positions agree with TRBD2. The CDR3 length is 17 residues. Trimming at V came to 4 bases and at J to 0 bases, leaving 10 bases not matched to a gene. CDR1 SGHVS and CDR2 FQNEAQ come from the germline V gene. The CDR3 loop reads CASSSTGGSGGSYEQYF. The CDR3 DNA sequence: TGTGCCAGCAGCTCTACGGGGGGTAGCGGGGGCTCCTACGAGCAGTACTTC.

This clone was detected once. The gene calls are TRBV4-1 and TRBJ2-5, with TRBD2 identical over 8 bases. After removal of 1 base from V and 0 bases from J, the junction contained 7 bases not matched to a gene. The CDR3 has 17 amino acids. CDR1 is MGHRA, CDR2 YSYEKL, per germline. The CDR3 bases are TGCGCCAGCAGCCAAGGAAGCGGGGGCCTGTACCAAGAGACCCAGTACTTC. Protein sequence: CASSQGSGGLYQETQYF.